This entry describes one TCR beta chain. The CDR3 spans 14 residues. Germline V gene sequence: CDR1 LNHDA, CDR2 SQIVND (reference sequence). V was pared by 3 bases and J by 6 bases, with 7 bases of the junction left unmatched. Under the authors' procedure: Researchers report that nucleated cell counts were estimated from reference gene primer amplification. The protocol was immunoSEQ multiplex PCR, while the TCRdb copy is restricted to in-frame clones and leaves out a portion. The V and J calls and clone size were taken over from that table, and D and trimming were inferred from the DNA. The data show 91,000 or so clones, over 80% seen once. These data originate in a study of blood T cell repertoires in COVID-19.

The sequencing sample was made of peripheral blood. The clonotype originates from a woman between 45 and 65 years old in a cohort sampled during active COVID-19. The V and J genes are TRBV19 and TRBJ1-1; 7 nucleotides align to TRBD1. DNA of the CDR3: TGTGCCAGTAGTATCGAGGGGGCTAGGGCTGAAGCTTTCTTT. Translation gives CASSIEGARAEAFF.